The rows below give T cell receptor beta chains drawn from one sample of a study of CD4 T cells in relation to SARS-CoV-2 and coronaviruses. These receptors' targets are unknown. Libraries were prepared by immunoSEQ multiplex PCR; TCRdb keeps only in-frame clonotypes and omits some of them. The sample holds 25,000 or so clones, just under 75% seen once. Sample: CD4+ T cells from PBMCs, cultured in vitro. All receptors derive from a human donor in good health. The conserved cysteine and the conserved F or W are not part of the CDR3 here. Each record gives: CDR3 length, V gene, J gene, CDR3 protein.

12	TRBV20-1	TRBJ2-1	SASRLVSGNEQF
12	TRBV2	TRBJ2-1	ASSEQGRWDEQF
12	TRBV6-5	TRBJ2-2	ASSRDRVAGELF
11	TRBV5-6	TRBJ1-1	ASSSRQGTEAF
13	TRBV5-1	TRBJ1-2	ASSLSGGNNYGYT
12	TRBV5-8	TRBJ2-3	ASSLSIRADTQY
13	TRBV5-1	TRBJ1-6	ASSLGQQNNSPLH
10	TRBV7-9	TRBJ2-7	ASSLQGYEQY
14	TRBV5-1	TRBJ1-3	ASSLSPQGGGNTIY
10	TRBV6-5	TRBJ1-2	ASSYNGGGYT
13	TRBV9	TRBJ2-5	ASSVGKRQWETQY
15	TRBV2	TRBJ2-3	ASSPLPGGVSTDTQY
14	TRBV6-6	TRBJ2-6	AGSQGGYSGANVLT
9	TRBV18	TRBJ1-1	ASSLSLEAF
13	TRBV6-2/TRBV6-3	TRBJ2-1	ASSYILAGYNEQF
12	TRBV7-3	TRBJ2-1	ASSSGLNHNEQF
11	TRBV24-1	TRBJ2-1	ATSSGSLDEQF
15	TRBV5-4	TRBJ1-6	ASSPGATPYDNSPLH
13	TRBV4-3	TRBJ2-2	ASSQEVGANGELF
14	TRBV5-1	TRBJ2-3	ASSSLTSGDVNTQY
13	TRBV9	TRBJ1-1	ASSATGTVNTEAF
16	TRBV7-3	TRBJ2-1	ASSLLYSGRAVIYEQF
11	TRBV27	TRBJ1-2	ASRISANYGYT
16	TRBV19	TRBJ2-2	ASSIALAGGLNTGELF
14	TRBV11-3	TRBJ2-2	ASSLEATGSTRELF
13	TRBV3-1/TRBV3-2	TRBJ1-2	ASSQDSGRADGYT